This TCR beta chain was retrieved from a study of blood T cell repertoires in COVID-19. The CDR3 length is 13 residues. Germline trimming cut 9 bases from V and 6 bases from J; bases unmatched to any gene: 7. From germline, CDR1 is LNHDA and CDR2 SQIVND (reference sequence). Using immunoSEQ multiplex PCR, the repertoire was profiled, and TCRdb retains in-frame clones only, with some absent. The sample has 45,000 to 55,000 clones; about 82% are singletons. Sequencing input: peripheral blood. The genes are TRBV19 and TRBJ1-4; TRBD1 aligns across 7 bases. This receptor was identified in a man between 70 and 80 years old with active COVID-19. The DNA for the CDR3 is TGTGCCAGCAACAGGGGTGAGGATGAAAAACTGTTTTTT. This translates into CASNRGEDEKLFF.